The clone carrying this T cell receptor beta chain was counted at least ten times. Its target is not known. Newly diagnosed hyperthyroidism patients aged 18 to 65 years had disease lasting under 2 months. The authors took PBMCs from over 8.5 ml fresh peripheral blood. The CDR3 sequence is 18 residues long. Per germline, CDR1 LNHNV and CDR2 YYDKDF (reference sequence). Unmatched junction bases numbered 13, after V lost 4 bases and J lost 9 bases. The data originate from a study of T cells in Graves' hyperthyroidism and ophthalmopathy. Study summary: Sampling of peripheral blood happened at initial diagnosis, prior to any treatment.

General study results and limits: Most thyroid-expanded clonotypes above 0.001 were also found in blood.

Template material for amplifying TCR beta CDR3 regions consisted of RNA transcripts. The TCR CDR3 first-round RT-PCR relied on the HTBI primer set. TCRdb passed the multiplex PCR reads through MiXCR, listing each CDR3 protein once. Of hundreds of thousands of distinct CDR3 sequences in the sample, 20% to 25% were seen once. The chain couples TRBV15 to TRBJ2-2, with 14 positions matching TRBD2. This clonotype was sampled from a man in his forties or fifties with Graves' hyperthyroidism that later progressed to Graves' ophthalmopathy. The material sequenced was blood. CDR3 nucleotides: TGTGCCACCAGCATGAGGGGACTAGCGGGAGAGATTTTCCGGGAGCTGTTTTTT. It codes for CATSMRGLAGEIFRELFF.